In its sample, the clone carrying this T cell receptor (beta chain) was seen a few times. Its specificity is unknown. The CDR3 length is 14 residues. Germline assignment: CDR1 LGHDT and CDR2 YNNKEL (reference sequence). The V gene end was trimmed by 3 bases and the J gene end by 8 bases; junction bases not matched to a gene: 9. The data belong to a study of CD8 T cells in ankylosing spondylitis. General observations from the study: Typical of ankylosing spondylitis blood, it appeared, was a TCR beta motif of eight highly homologous variants.

TCRdb re-called the 5' RACE reads with MiXCR, one entry per CDR3 protein. The data hold 400,000 or so distinct CDR3 sequences, with 20% to 30% observed a single time. The chain combines TRBV3-1 with TRBJ1-1, with 7 bases aligning to TRBD1. Sequenced sample: blood, either unsorted or a sorted T cell fraction (not recorded which). The sequence was obtained from a male donor with ankylosing spondylitis. This CDR3 reads CASSHPGTVREAFF. The CDR3 DNA follows: TGTGCCAGCAGCCACCCCGGGACAGTGAGAGAAGCTTTCTTT.